Shown below are 24 T cell receptor beta chains from a single sample sequenced in a study of blood T cell repertoires in COVID-19. TCRdb's table, derived via immunoSEQ multiplex PCR, lists solely in-frame clones and lacks some. The top ten hold 9.5% to 10% of the sample, which has about 330,000 clones, 87% seen once. The source material was peripheral blood. The receptors were sampled from a man aged 25-45 years with COVID-19, enrolled during active disease.

The chain combines TRBV2 with TRBJ1-2; D ambiguous. V lost 3 bases to trimming and J lost 8 bases, with 10 bases between them. This CDR3 has 12 amino acids. Germline V gene sequence: CDR1 SNHLY, CDR2 FYNNEI. The CDR3 loop is CASSEWTTGYTF. Written as DNA, the CDR3 is TGTGCCAGCAGTGAGTGGACTACGGGCTACACCTTC. Full variable domain (missing parts from reference TRBV2 and TRBJ1-2): EPEVTQTPSHQVTQMGQEVILRCVPISNHLYFYWYRQILGQKVEFLVSFYNNEISEKSEIFDDQFSVERPDGSNFTLKIRSTKLEDSAMYFCASSEWTTGYTFGSGTRLTVV.

The J gene is TRBJ1-3, the V gene TRBV10-3; a weak D match, TRBD1 (5 bases). The V gene lost 2 bases and the J gene lost 4 bases, with 12 bases spanning the gap. The V gene's germline CDR1 is ENHRY and CDR2 SYGVKD. CDR3 length: 15 amino acids. As DNA, the CDR3 is TGTGCCATCAGTGAGAGGCCCGACAGAGGAAACACCATATATTTT. Encoded protein: CAISERPDRGNTIYF.

This clone turned up a few times. The rearrangement links TRBV15 to TRBJ2-3; 8 bases fit TRBD1. Germline V gives CDR1 LNHNV, CDR2 YYDKDF (reference sequence). With 7 bases clipped from V and 2 bases from J, the junction kept 8 bases outside the gene matches. This CDR3 is built from 15 residues. CDR3 protein: CATTPQGDNTDTQYF. The CDR3 DNA is TGTGCCACCACCCCACAGGGGGATAACACAGATACGCAGTATTTT.

This clone appeared a single time. The chain carries TRBV7-9 and TRBJ2-3; 7 bases are a match to TRBD1. Germline V CDR1 and CDR2: SEHNR, FQNEAQ (reference sequence). The trim removed 0 bases at V and 3 bases at J, leaving 0 bases unmatched. The CDR3 spans 14 residues. CDR3 sequence: CASSLADRTDTQYF. In DNA form, the CDR3 reads TGTGCCAGCAGCTTAGCGGACAGGACAGATACGCAGTATTTT.

The rearrangement uses TRBV5-4 and TRBJ2-7; 8 positions match TRBD2. The trim removed 0 bases at V and 3 bases at J, leaving 8 bases unmatched. The CDR3 sequence is 16 residues long. Per germline, CDR1 SGHNT and CDR2 YYREEE (reference sequence). The CDR3 sequence: CASSLGGPSGRYEQYF. The CDR3 DNA is TGTGCCAGCAGCTTGGGGGGTCCTAGCGGGCGCTACGAGCAGTACTTC. Drawing the rest from reference TRBV5-4 and TRBJ2-7, the complete variable domain is ETGVTQSPTHLIKTRGQQVTLRCSSQSGHNTVSWYQQALGQGPQFIFQYYREEENGRGNFPPRFSGLQFPNYSSELNVNALELDDSALYLCASSLGGPSGRYEQYFGPGTRLTVT.

A remark on this clone: In the same sample, other DNA sequences code for this CDR3. This chain uses TRBV28 with TRBJ2-7, with TRBD1 matching 9 bases. This CDR3 has 15 residues. The V and J ends lost 0 bases and 1 base, in that order; junction bases with no gene match: 1. CDR1 is MDHEN, CDR2 SYDVKM, per germline. CDR3 amino acids: CASSLWGTGSYEQYF. CDR3 sequence (DNA): TGTGCCAGCAGTTTATGGGGGACAGGGTCCTACGAGCAGTACTTC.

The chain combines TRBV7-2 with TRBJ1-2; D is perhaps TRBD1 (6 bases). Trimming shortened V by 1 base and J by 8 bases, and 14 bases separated the two germline ends. There are 14 residues in the CDR3. Germline CDR1 reads SGHTA; CDR2 reads FQGNSA. The CDR3 here is CASSLVVGAQGYTF. In DNA, the CDR3 is TGTGCCAGCAGCTTAGTGGTGGGGGCGCAGGGCTACACCTTC.

This chain uses TRBV14 with TRBJ1-2; a weak D match, TRBD1 (5 bases). This CDR3 is 15 amino acids long. Germline CDR1 is SGHDN and CDR2 is FVKESK. V lost 0 bases and J lost 2, with 10 bases in between. The CDR3 DNA is TGTGCCAGCAGCCAAGATCTACAGGAGAACTATGGCTACACCTTC. It is translated as CASSQDLQENYGYTF.

This chain links TRBV11-2 with TRBJ1-2, with D uncertain. This CDR3 is 15 amino acids long. Germline V lookup: CDR1 SGHAT, CDR2 FQNNGV. V shed 4 bases and J shed 0 bases, with 12 bases lying between them. As DNA, the CDR3 is TGTGCCAGCAGCTATCTCGGGTACCCTAACTATGGCTACACCTTC. Translation gives CASSYLGYPNYGYTF.

In its sample, this clone was seen once. This chain links TRBV28 with TRBJ1-1, with D perhaps TRBD1 (6 bases). The germline gives CDR1 MDHEN, CDR2 SYDVKM. The CDR3 covers 15 residues. Trimming took off 7 bases at V and 4 bases at J, with 19 bases between the two ends. The CDR3 loop is CASIVGGAGGTEAFF. CDR3 nucleotide sequence: TGTGCCAGCATCGTGGGGGGGGCTGGTGGCACTGAAGCTTTCTTT.

This chain uses TRBV7-2 with TRBJ2-7; D gene ambiguous. Trimming cost V 5 bases and J 3 bases, with 11 bases left between them. The CDR3 covers 13 residues. Germline CDR1 and CDR2: SGHTA and FQGNSA. CDR3: CASSAQESYEQYF. The CDR3, as DNA: TGTGCCAGCAGCGCCCAAGAGAGCTACGAGCAGTACTTC.

Details on this clone: A read error may account for a junction end that differs from germline. V usage is TRBV2 and J usage is TRBJ2-3; D not resolved. The CDR3 contains 14 residues. Germline CDR1 is SNHLY and CDR2 is FYNNEI. CDR3 region: CASREGESTDTQYF. The CDR3 DNA reads as TGTGCCAGCAGGGAAGGAGAAAGCACAGATACGCAGTATTTT. Full variable domain (outside the CDR3, taken from reference TRBV2 and TRBJ2-3): EPEVTQTPSHQVTQMGQEVILRCVPISNHLYFYWYRQILGQKVEFLVSFYNNEISEKSEIFDDQFSVERPDGSNFTLKIRSTKLEDSAMYFCASREGESTDTQYFGPGTRLTVL.

V gene TRBV28 combines with J gene TRBJ1-2, with a tentative D call TRBD1 (5 bases). This CDR3 comprises 14 residues. V lost 7 bases and J lost 7, with 19 bases in between. Germline V gene sequence: CDR1 MDHEN, CDR2 SYDVKM. The CDR3 sequence is CASTLGGSLGGYTF. Written as DNA, the CDR3 is TGTGCCAGCACCCTTGGGGGGAGTTTGGGTGGCTACACCTTC.

The chain uses TRBV5-1 and TRBJ2-3, with 7 bases fitting TRBD2. Trimming removed 2 bases from V and 1 base from J; junction bases left unmatched: 7. CDR1 is SGHRS, CDR2 YFSETQ, per germline. The CDR3 totals 16 residues. The CDR3 region has the DNA TGCGCCAGCAGCTTCTCTAGCGGCGGGGGCACAGATACGCAGTATTTT. It codes for CASSFSSGGGTDTQYF.

The rearrangement links TRBV28 to TRBJ2-2; D unclear. The V end lost 2 bases, the J end lost 8 bases, and 9 bases lay between the germline ends. Germline V gene sequence: CDR1 MDHEN, CDR2 SYDVKM. The CDR3 is 13 amino acids. The CDR3 DNA reads as TGTGCCAGCAGTTTAGTATCTCCTGGGGAGCTGTTTTTT. Translating gives CASSLVSPGELFF.

The genes are TRBV23-1 and TRBJ1-5, with D possibly TRBD1 on 5 matching bases. TRBV23-1 is given ORF status, its function remaining uncertain. The V gene lost 6 bases and the J gene lost 0 bases, with 24 bases spanning the gap. The CDR3 is 19 residues long. The CDR3 protein is CASSVGNRPPCYSNQPQHF. The CDR3, as DNA: TGCGCCAGCAGCGTCGGAAACAGGCCCCCGTGTTATAGCAATCAGCCCCAGCATTTT.

DNA for the CDR3: TGTGCCAGCAGCGCAAGACAGGTTTACTCTGGAAACACCATATATTTT. Amino acids: CASSARQVYSGNTIYF. The chain employs TRBV9 and TRBJ1-3; weak D call: TRBD1 (6 bases). The CDR3 has 16 amino acids. Trimming left V 3 bases short and J 0 bases short, with 13 bases between. Looked up from germline, CDR1 is SGDLS and CDR2 is YYNGEE.

This chain links TRBV19 with TRBJ2-7; 8 nucleotides agree with TRBD1. Germline trimming cut 4 bases from V and 4 bases from J; bases unmatched to any gene: 6. The CDR3 is made up of 14 amino acids. Germline V gene lookup returns CDR1 LNHDA and CDR2 SQIVND (reference sequence). The CDR3 region is CASSRAGGGYEQYF. The CDR3 nucleotides read TGTGCCAGTAGTAGGGCAGGGGGCGGATACGAGCAGTACTTC.

The CDR3 DNA sequence: TGTGCCAGCAGCGTAGATACACGGGGGGGCCCAGATACGCAGTATTTT. This sequence encodes CASSVDTRGGPDTQYF. J is TRBJ2-3 and V is TRBV9; 8 nucleotides align to TRBD2. After removal of 0 bases from V and 4 bases from J, the junction contained 7 bases not matched to a gene. CDR1 SGDLS and CDR2 YYNGEE come from the germline V gene. CDR3 length equals 16 residues.

V is TRBV28 and J is TRBJ2-2; 8 nucleotides match TRBD2. This CDR3 spans 15 amino acids. Losses at the gene ends were 4 bases for V and 0 bases for J; bases not matched to a gene: 1. Germline V lookup: CDR1 MDHEN, CDR2 SYDVKM. CDR3 sequence: CASSSAGANTGELFF. CDR3 nucleotide sequence: TGTGCCAGCAGTTCAGCGGGGGCGAACACCGGGGAGCTGTTTTTT. Drawing the rest from reference TRBV28 and TRBJ2-2, the complete variable domain is DVKVTQSSRYLVKRTGEKVFLECVQDMDHENMFWYRQDPGLGLRLIYFSYDVKMKEKGDIPEGYSVSREKKERFSLILESASTNQTSMYLCASSSAGANTGELFFGEGSRLTVL.

The rearrangement uses TRBV5-8 and TRBJ2-3; 8 nucleotides align to TRBD1. The CDR3 is made up of 15 amino acids. Germline V CDR1 and CDR2: SGHTS, YDEGEE. Losses at the gene ends were 1 base for V and 1 base for J; bases not matched to a gene: 2. CDR3: CASSLNRGGTDTQYF. The CDR3 DNA follows: TGTGCCAGCAGCTTGAACAGGGGGGGCACAGATACGCAGTATTTT.

The sample holds one count of this clone. CDR3 DNA: TGTGCCAGCAGTTTCGGGGGACAGTCCTACGAGCAGTACTTC. Translated, it gives CASSFGGQSYEQYF. The chain combines TRBV28 with TRBJ2-7, with D perhaps matching TRBD1 (7 bases). Germline V gene data show CDR1 as MDHEN and CDR2 as SYDVKM. This CDR3 has 14 residues. V was clipped by 3 bases and J by 1 base, with 10 bases between them. Full variable domain (remainder filled in from reference TRBV28 and TRBJ2-7): DVKVTQSSRYLVKRTGEKVFLECVQDMDHENMFWYRQDPGLGLRLIYFSYDVKMKEKGDIPEGYSVSREKKERFSLILESASTNQTSMYLCASSFGGQSYEQYFGPGTRLTVT.

The chain employs TRBV5-6 and TRBJ2-4; 11 nucleotides match TRBD1. With V trimmed by 2 bases and J by 3 bases, 1 base remained unmatched. The CDR3 has 15 residues. CDR1 is SGHDT, CDR2 YYEEEE, per germline. This chain's CDR3 is CASSFGTGGKNIQYF. CDR3 DNA: TGTGCCAGCAGCTTCGGGACAGGGGGCAAAAACATTCAGTACTTC.

CDR3 region: CASSWDRAGDTQYF. CDR3 coding DNA: TGTGCCAGCAGCTGGGACAGGGCTGGGGATACGCAGTATTTT. The chain has TRBV7-2 and TRBJ2-3; 9 bases fit TRBD1. CDR1 is SGHTA and CDR2 is FQGNSA in the germline V gene. Trimming removed 4 bases from V and 6 bases from J; junction bases left unmatched: 5. This CDR3 has 14 residues.